A single sample gave rise to the 7 T cell receptor beta chains below, sequenced in a study of cytomegalovirus exposure and HLA in healthy donors. Both 60 Vbeta primers and 13 Jbeta primers went into the PCR. The table came from immunoSEQ multiplex PCR; TCRdb's copy has only in-frame clones and leaves some out. The sample includes around 190,000 clones, under 85% of them seen just once. What was sequenced was PBMCs. The receptors were sampled from a woman aged 18-35 years in good health and CMV-seronegative.

This sequence joins TRBV5-1 and TRBJ1-2, with 10 bases that match TRBD1. Per the germline V gene, CDR1 is SGHRS and CDR2 is YFSETQ. The trim removed 2 bases at V and 3 bases at J, leaving 10 bases unmatched. This CDR3 comprises 17 residues. CDR3 residues: CASSFSPDRGNDYGYTF. The CDR3 coding sequence is TGCGCCAGCAGCTTTAGTCCGGACAGGGGGAATGACTATGGCTACACCTTC.

On this clone: Distinct nucleotide sequences in the sample also encode this CDR3. The CDR3: CASPLRGGGYTF. Written as DNA, the CDR3 is TGTGCCAGCCCCTTAAGAGGCGGTGGCTACACCTTC. The chain employs TRBV7-9 and TRBJ1-2; D remains ambiguous. CDR1 SEHNR and CDR2 FQNEAQ come from the germline V gene (reference sequence). Trimming left V 8 bases short and J 7 bases short, with 14 bases between. This CDR3 comprises 12 residues. The full variable domain, rest sourced from reference TRBV7-9 and TRBJ1-2, is DTGVSQNPRHKITKRGQNVTFRCDPISEHNRLYWYRQTLGQGPEFLTYFQNEAQLEKSRLLSDRFSAERPKGSFSTLEIQRTEQGDSAMYLCASPLRGGGYTFGSGTRLTVV.

About this clone: The junction does not match germline at one end; this may be a read error. This sequence joins TRBV4-1 and TRBJ2-2; TRBD1 matches at 7 bases. Germline CDR1 reads MGHRA; CDR2 reads YSYEKL. CDR3 length: 14 amino acids. The CDR3 sequence: CASTPRGYSGELFF. CDR3 DNA: TGCGCGAGCACACCCAGGGGGTATAGCGGGGAGCTGTTTTTT.

In the case of this clone: At one of its ends the junction is not consistent with the germline gene, which may arise from a read error. The chain links TRBV7-9 to TRBJ1-5; 7 bases are a match to TRBD1. Looked up from germline, CDR1 is SEHNR and CDR2 is FQNEAQ (reference sequence). CDR3 size: 19 residues. The CDR3 region has the DNA TGTTCCAGCAGCTTAGGTGGAGGGGGCTCGAATTTGGGCAATCAGCCCCAGCATTTT. This sequence encodes CSSSLGGGGSNLGNQPQHF.

A remark on this clone: At one boundary the junction diverges from the germline segment, which might be a read error. V usage is TRBV7-9 and J usage is TRBJ2-2; 7 positions match TRBD1. The CDR3 length is 15 residues. Germline V CDR1 and CDR2: SEHNR, FQNEAQ (reference sequence). CDR3 in amino acids: CSSSSQGVYAGELFF. The CDR3 region has the DNA TGTTCCAGCAGCTCGCAGGGGGTGTATGCCGGGGAGCTGTTTTTT.

The rearrangement uses TRBV28 and TRBJ1-3, with D unresolved. V gave up 6 bases and J gave up 5 bases, with 2 bases separating them. The CDR3 runs 10 residues. Looked up from germline, CDR1 is MDHEN and CDR2 is SYDVKM. The CDR3 is CASSRNTIYF. The CDR3 DNA reads as TGTGCCAGCAGCAGAAACACCATATATTTT.

The gene calls are TRBV6-1 and TRBJ2-7; 10 nucleotides line up with TRBD2. The germline gives CDR1 MNHNS, CDR2 SASEGT. The ends lost 1 base at V and 6 bases at J; junction bases unmatched: 3. The CDR3 spans 14 residues. This CDR3 reads CASSEGLAGVEQYF. The CDR3 region has the DNA TGTGCCAGCAGTGAAGGTCTAGCGGGGGTCGAGCAGTACTTC.